A selection of T cell receptor beta chains follows, all from one sample in a study of blood T cell repertoires in COVID-19. Profiling relied on immunoSEQ multiplex PCR, and the TCRdb table lists in-frame clones only, not all of them. Of around 430,000 clones in the sample, about 83% were seen once. Sequenced input: PBMCs or T cells enriched from blood (not recorded which). All receptors derive from a woman in her forties or fifties who had recovered from COVID-19. Both conserved end residues are part of each CDR3. The order of the fields is D gene, clone size, V gene, J gene, CDR3 protein, CDR3 DNA. D genes are given only for firm matches. Clone size appears in some rows only: once, few, many, or a class for an expanded clone.

-,-,TRBV2,TRBJ2-2,CASSEGARGTGELFF,TGTGCCAGCAGTGAGGGGGCGCGAGGGACCGGGGAGCTGTTTTTT
TRBD2,-,TRBV18,TRBJ2-5,CASSPPLAGAREQETQYF,TGTGCCAGCTCACCACCGCTAGCGGGGGCGCGGGAGCAAGAGACCCAGTACTTC
-,-,TRBV7-9,TRBJ1-5,CASSLADGVLQPQHF,TGTGCCAGCAGCTTAGCGGATGGAGTACTCCAGCCCCAGCATTTT
-,few,TRBV7-9,TRBJ2-2,CASSRKTNTGELFF,TGTGCCAGCAGCCGTAAGACAAACACCGGGGAGCTGTTTTTT
TRBD1,-,TRBV6-5,TRBJ1-2,CASSQTGTGYGYTF,TGTGCCAGCAGTCAAACCGGGACAGGCTATGGCTACACCTTC
-,-,TRBV4-2,TRBJ2-7,CASSLEGAQTYEQYF,TGTGCCAGCAGCTTAGAAGGGGCGCAGACCTACGAGCAGTACTTC
-,-,TRBV7-9,TRBJ2-1,CASSPMTSLNEQFF,TGTGCCAGCAGCCCTATGACTAGTTTAAATGAGCAGTTCTTC
-,few,TRBV15,TRBJ1-2,CATSPLGADRLANYGYTF,TGTGCCACCAGCCCCCTGGGGGCCGATCGGTTAGCCAACTATGGCTACACCTTC
TRBD2,-,TRBV4-1,TRBJ2-1,CASSQAHRRGSYNEQFF,TGCGCCAGCAGCCAAGCTCATCGGCGGGGGTCTTACAATGAGCAGTTCTTC
-,-,TRBV2,TRBJ2-5,CASGAGQETQYF,TGTGCCAGCGGGGCAGGTCAAGAGACCCAGTACTTC
-,-,TRBV12-3/TRBV12-4,TRBJ2-3,CASSSTPTRQYF,TGTGCCAGCAGCTCTACCCCCACGAGGCAGTATTTT
-,-,TRBV4-2,TRBJ2-5,CASSLPGGETQYF,TGTGCCAGCAGCCTCCCAGGGGGGGAGACCCAGTACTTC
TRBD1,-,TRBV12-5,TRBJ1-3,CASGPHTGQGGSGNTIYF,TGTGCTAGTGGTCCCCATACTGGACAGGGAGGCTCTGGAAACACCATATATTTT
-,-,TRBV4-1,TRBJ1-4,CASSQDVGKLFF,TGCGCCAGCAGCCAAGATGTCGGGAAACTGTTTTTT
-,-,TRBV15,TRBJ2-2,CATSRRGISSGELFF,TGTGCCACCAGCAGACGGGGGATCTCATCCGGGGAGCTGTTTTTT
TRBD1,-,TRBV18,TRBJ1-5,CASSPTGPDREVNQPQHF,TGTGCCAGCTCACCTACAGGGCCCGACAGGGAGGTCAATCAGCCCCAGCATTTT
TRBD1,-,TRBV27,TRBJ1-6,CASGTPGTGSYSPLHF,TGTGCCAGCGGAACCCCCGGGACAGGTTCCTATTCACCCCTCCACTTT
-,-,TRBV27,TRBJ1-1,CASSYSPGRTEAFF,TGTGCCAGCAGTTACTCCCCAGGTAGGACTGAAGCTTTCTTT
-,-,TRBV19,TRBJ2-7,CASSILLGHYEQYF,TGTGCCAGTAGTATTTTGTTGGGCCACTACGAGCAGTACTTC
TRBD2,-,TRBV5-1,TRBJ2-3,CASSLAGGTDTQYF,TGCGCCAGCAGCTTGGCGGGGGGAACAGATACGCAGTATTTT
TRBD2,-,TRBV28,TRBJ2-7,CASYPGGTTAYEQYF,TGTGCCAGCTACCCAGGAGGGACTACAGCCTACGAGCAGTACTTC
TRBD2,-,TRBV4-2,TRBJ2-2,CASSQVAGGGTGELFF,TGTGCCAGCAGCCAAGTAGCGGGGGGGGGCACCGGGGAGCTGTTTTTT
-,few,TRBV6-1,TRBJ1-1,CASSEGSATGSEAFF,TGTGCCAGCAGTGAAGGGTCGGCGACAGGTAGTGAAGCTTTCTTT
-,-,TRBV3-1/TRBV3-2,TRBJ1-2,CASSQEGRGVNYGYTF,TGTGCCAGCAGCCAAGAGGGGCGGGGGGTTAACTATGGCTACACCTTC
-,-,TRBV3-1/TRBV3-2,TRBJ2-2,CASSRGGETGELFF,TGTGCCAGCAGCCGAGGAGGAGAAACCGGGGAGCTGTTTTTT
TRBD2,once,TRBV11-2,TRBJ2-1,CASSSRLAGGPGLDEQFF,TGTGCCAGCAGCTCCCGACTAGCGGGGGGCCCAGGGCTAGATGAGCAGTTCTTC
TRBD1,few,TRBV7-9,TRBJ1-2,CASSLGRKRDSAANYGYTF,TGTGCCAGCAGCCTTGGGAGAAAAAGGGACAGCGCAGCTAACTATGGCTACACCTTC
TRBD2,few,TRBV11-1,TRBJ2-7,CASSLLLAGGPHEQYF,TGTGCCAGCAGCTTACTCTTAGCGGGGGGGCCCCACGAGCAGTACTTC